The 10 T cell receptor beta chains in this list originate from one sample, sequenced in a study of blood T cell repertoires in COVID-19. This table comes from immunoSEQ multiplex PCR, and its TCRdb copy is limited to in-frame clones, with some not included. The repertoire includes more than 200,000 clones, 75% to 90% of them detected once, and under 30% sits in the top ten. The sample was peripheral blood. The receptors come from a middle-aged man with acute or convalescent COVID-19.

CDR3 sequence (DNA): TGTGCCAGCAGTGGGACAGGGGAGGAGACCGGGGAGCTGTTTTTT. Its protein is CASSGTGEETGELFF. The rearrangement uses TRBV6-4 and TRBJ2-2, with 9 bases identical to TRBD1. V was pared by 4 bases and J by 5 bases, with 5 bases of the junction left unmatched. This CDR3 is built from 15 residues. CDR1 and CDR2 (germline): MRHNA, SNTAGT.

The CDR3 bases are TGCAGCGGGGGGATCCTATCCTACAATGAGCAGTTCTTC. Its translation: CSGGILSYNEQFF. V is TRBV29-1 and J is TRBJ2-1, with D perhaps matching TRBD1 or TRBD2 (5 bases each). The germline V and J ends were trimmed by 7 bases and 1 base, with 11 bases remaining between them. Germline V gives CDR1 SQVTM, CDR2 ANQGSEA. The CDR3 spans 13 residues.

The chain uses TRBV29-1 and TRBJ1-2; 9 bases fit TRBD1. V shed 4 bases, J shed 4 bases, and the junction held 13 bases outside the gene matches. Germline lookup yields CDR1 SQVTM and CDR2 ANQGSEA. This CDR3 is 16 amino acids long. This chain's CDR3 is CSVARTGASAAYGYTF. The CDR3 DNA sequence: TGCAGCGTTGCCCGGACAGGGGCCTCCGCTGCCTATGGCTACACCTTC.

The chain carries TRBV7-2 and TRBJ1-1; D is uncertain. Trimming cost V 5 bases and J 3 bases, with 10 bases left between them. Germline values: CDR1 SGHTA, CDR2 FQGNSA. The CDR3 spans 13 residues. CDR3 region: CASSAELDTEAFF. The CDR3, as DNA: TGTGCCAGCAGCGCCGAGCTGGACACTGAAGCTTTCTTT.

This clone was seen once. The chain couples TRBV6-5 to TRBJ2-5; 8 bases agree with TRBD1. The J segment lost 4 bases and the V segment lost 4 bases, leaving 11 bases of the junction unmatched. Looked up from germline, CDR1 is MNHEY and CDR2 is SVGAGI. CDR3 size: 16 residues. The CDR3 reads CASSSSDRGRRETQYF. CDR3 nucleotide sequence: TGTGCCAGCAGTTCCTCCGACAGGGGCCGGAGAGAGACCCAGTACTTC.

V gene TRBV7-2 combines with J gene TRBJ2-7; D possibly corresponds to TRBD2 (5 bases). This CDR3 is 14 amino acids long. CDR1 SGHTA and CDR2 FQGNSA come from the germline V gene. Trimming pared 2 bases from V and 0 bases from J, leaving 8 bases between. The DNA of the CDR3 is TGTGCCAGCAGCTTACCGGGATTCTCCTACGAGCAGTACTTC. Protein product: CASSLPGFSYEQYF.

The CDR3 reads CASSLARQGTEAFF. The CDR3 DNA is TGTGCCAGCAGCTTAGCGCGACAGGGTACTGAAGCTTTCTTT. The chain couples TRBV7-6 to TRBJ1-1; the match to TRBD1 covers 7 bases. Germline CDR1 is SGHVS and CDR2 is FNYEAQ. Trimming at V came to 0 bases and at J to 5 bases, leaving 3 bases not matched to a gene. The CDR3 covers 14 residues. Filled out from reference TRBV7-6 and TRBJ1-1, the complete variable domain reads GAGVSQSPRYKVTKRGQDVALRCDPISGHVSLYWYRQALGQGPEFLTYFNYEAQQDKSGLPNDRFSAERPEGSISTLTIQRTEQRDSAMYRCASSLARQGTEAFFGQGTRLTVV.

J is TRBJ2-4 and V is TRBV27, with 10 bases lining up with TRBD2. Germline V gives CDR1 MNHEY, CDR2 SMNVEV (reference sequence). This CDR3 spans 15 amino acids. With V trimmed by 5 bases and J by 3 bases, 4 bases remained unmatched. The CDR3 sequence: CASSPKREGKNIQYF. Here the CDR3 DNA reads TGTGCCAGCAGTCCGAAGCGGGAGGGCAAAAACATTCAGTACTTC.

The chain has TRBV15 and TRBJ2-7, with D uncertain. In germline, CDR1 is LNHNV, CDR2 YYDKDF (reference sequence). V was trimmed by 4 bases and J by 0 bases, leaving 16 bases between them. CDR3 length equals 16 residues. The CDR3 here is CATSKIGRSSSYEQYF. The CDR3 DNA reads TGTGCCACCAGCAAAATCGGCAGGTCGAGCTCCTACGAGCAGTACTTC.

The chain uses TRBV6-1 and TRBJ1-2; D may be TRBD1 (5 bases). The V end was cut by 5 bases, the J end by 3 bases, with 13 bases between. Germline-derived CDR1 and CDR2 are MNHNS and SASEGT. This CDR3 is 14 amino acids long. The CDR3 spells CASSYLDRHYGYTF. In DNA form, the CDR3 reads TGTGCCAGCAGTTATCTCGACAGACACTATGGCTACACCTTC.